A selection of T cell receptor beta chains follows, all from one sample in a study of breast tumors, draining lymph nodes, adjacent tissues. TCRdb reprocessed the multiplex PCR reads via MiXCR and lists one record per CDR3 protein. The table has around 130,000 distinct CDR3 sequences, over 20% seen once. Source material: axillary lymph node tissue. All receptors derive from a female donor with breast cancer. Some clones in this sample may be carry-over from other donors' samples. CDR3s include the opening cysteine and the closing phenylalanine or tryptophan. D genes are given only for firm matches. Clone sizes are given selectively: once, few, many, or a class where the clone is expanded.

many,TRBV20-1,TRBJ1-5,NA,TGCAGTGCTACCGCCCCCGCAGGGCGGAATCAGCCCCAGCATTTT,CSATAPAGRNQPQHF
many,TRBV20-1,TRBJ2-5,NA,TGCAGTGCTAGTAGTAGGCGGCAGGGAGAGACCCAGTACTTC,CSASSRRQGETQYF
many,TRBV20-1,TRBJ2-7,NA,TGCAGTGCTAGAATCACGCGGGGCGCCTCCTACTCCGAGCAGTACTTC,CSARITRGASYSEQYF
many,TRBV29-1,TRBJ2-1,TRBD1,TGCAGCGTGGACAGGGGCGGAAGCTCCTACAATGAGCAGTTCTTC,CSVDRGGSSYNEQFF
many,TRBV20-1,TRBJ1-2,NA,TGCAGTGCTAGAGGGTCGACGGGAGACTATGGCTACACCTTC,CSARGSTGDYGYTF
many,TRBV7-9,TRBJ2-1,NA,TGTGCCAGCAGCTTAACGAATACAGGGAGGAATGAGCAGTTCTTC,CASSLTNTGRNEQFF
many,TRBV12-3/TRBV12-4,TRBJ1-6,NA,TGTGCCAGCAGTTTGTTTTCAAATTCACCCCTCCACTTT,CASSLFSNSPLHF
NA,TRBV4-1,TRBJ2-7,TRBD1,TGCGCCGGCAGCCAACTCCCGGGACAGGATGAAAGCGAGCAGTACTTC,CAGSQLPGQDESEQYF
NA,TRBV27,TRBJ1-4,TRBD1,TGTGCCAGCAGTTTTCACAGGGGGCGCGATGAAAAACTGTTTTTT,CASSFHRGRDEKLFF
NA,TRBV5-1,TRBJ2-2,NA,TGCGCCAGCAGGAGCGGACCACAAACCAGGGAGCTGTTCTTT,CASRSGPQTRELFF